The 13 T cell receptor beta chains listed next were all sequenced from one sample in a study of blood T cell repertoires in COVID-19. Repertoires were generated with immunoSEQ multiplex PCR, while TCRdb's copy carries only in-frame clones and drops some. The sample lists a few hundred thousand clones, 65% to 90% occurring once. The sample was PBMCs or T cells enriched from blood (not recorded which). These TCRs come from a woman aged 40 to 50 with acute COVID-19.

The chain recombines TRBV27 with TRBJ2-5; no reliable D call. The V and J ends lost 6 bases and 1 base respectively, with 3 bases between them. This CDR3 has 11 amino acids. Germline lookup yields CDR1 MNHEY and CDR2 SMNVEV (reference sequence). This chain's CDR3 is CASSSQETQYF. CDR3 nucleotide sequence: TGTGCCAGCAGCTCCCAAGAGACCCAGTACTTC.

The V call is TRBV29-1, the J call TRBJ1-5; TRBD1 might be the D (5 bases). V was shortened by 6 bases and J by 0 bases, with 12 bases between the two germline ends. CDR3 length: 14 residues. Germline CDR1 and CDR2: SQVTM and ANQGSEA. The CDR3 DNA follows: TGCAGCGTCATTGACAGCTATAGCAATCAGCCCCAGCATTTT. Protein: CSVIDSYSNQPQHF.

This chain uses TRBV11-2 with TRBJ1-5, with D possibly TRBD1 on 6 matching bases. Trimming stripped 1 base from V and 6 bases from J, with 10 bases between. From germline, CDR1 is SGHAT and CDR2 FQNNGV. The CDR3 sequence is 14 residues long. The chain's CDR3 is CASSLVVGAQPQHF. The CDR3 bases are TGTGCCAGCAGCTTAGTGGTGGGGGCTCAGCCCCAGCATTTT.

The chain uses TRBV10-3 and TRBJ1-1; 9 nucleotides match TRBD1. The ends lost 6 bases at V and 4 bases at J; junction bases unmatched: 9. The CDR3 has 15 amino acids. Germline V CDR1 and CDR2: ENHRY, SYGVKD. The CDR3 DNA sequence: TGTGCCATCAGGGCCTCCCTGGGACAGGGCACTGAAGCTTTCTTT. Encoded protein: CAIRASLGQGTEAFF.

The chain recombines TRBV5-1 with TRBJ1-6, with 7 bases lining up with TRBD1. Per the germline V gene, CDR1 is SGHRS and CDR2 is YFSETQ. Trimming cost V 4 bases and J 7 bases; bases outside gene matches: 5. CDR3 length equals 14 residues. This chain's CDR3 is CASSPTGFNSPLHF. The CDR3 coding sequence is TGCGCCAGCAGCCCGACAGGGTTCAATTCACCCCTCCACTTT.

This chain joins TRBV11-2 and TRBJ2-3; D may be TRBD2 (5 bases). This CDR3 has 17 residues. Germline CDR1 SGHAT, CDR2 FQNNGV. Trimming took 2 bases from V and 0 from J, leaving 15 bases between them. The CDR3 loop is CASSLNGRGASTDTQYF. DNA for the CDR3: TGTGCCAGCAGCTTAAATGGTCGGGGTGCTAGCACAGATACGCAGTATTTT.

Many counts were recorded for this clone. At the DNA level, this CDR3 is encoded by other sequences in the same sample as well. The V gene is TRBV24-1, the J gene TRBJ2-2; D is possibly TRBD2 (5 bases). The CDR3 sequence is 13 residues long. With 3 bases removed from V and 5 bases from J, the gap between germline ends came to 6 bases. The germline gives CDR1 KGHDR, CDR2 SFDVKD. In DNA, the CDR3 is TGTGCCACCAGTGATAGCGGTACCGGGGAGCTGTTTTTT. Amino acids: CATSDSGTGELFF.

This clone occurred once. Other DNA sequences from this sample encode an identical CDR3 as well. This rearrangement joins TRBV4-2 to TRBJ2-1; 8 positions match TRBD2. The CDR3 is 16 residues long. Trimming cost V 1 base and J 0 bases; bases outside gene matches: 2. Germline V CDR1 and CDR2: LGHNA, YNFKEQ. CDR3 DNA sequence: TGTGCCAGCAGCCAAGCGGGGACTAGCTCCTACAATGAGCAGTTCTTC. Translation: CASSQAGTSSYNEQFF.

This chain uses TRBV4-3 with TRBJ1-5, with 8 positions matching TRBD1. The length of the CDR3 is 15 residues. The J segment lost 4 bases and the V segment lost 3 bases, leaving 5 bases of the junction unmatched. Germline V gene sequence: CDR1 LGHNA, CDR2 YSLEER. CDR3 residues: CASSQRTGGNQPQHF. The CDR3 DNA sequence: TGCGCCAGCAGCCAGAGAACAGGGGGGAATCAGCCCCAGCATTTT.

The chain joins TRBV7-8 to TRBJ2-7; D is perhaps TRBD1 (5 bases). Germline lookup yields CDR1 SGHVS and CDR2 FQNEAQ. With 3 bases removed from V and 4 bases from J, the gap between germline ends came to 16 bases. The CDR3 runs 15 residues. In DNA form, the CDR3 reads TGTGCCAGCAGCTTTGCGCAGGGTCCCTTTTACGAGCAGTACTTC. Translated: CASSFAQGPFYEQYF.

The chain couples TRBV15 to TRBJ2-7; possible D gene TRBD1, 6 bases. Germline assignment: CDR1 LNHNV and CDR2 YYDKDF (reference sequence). The V and J ends lost 2 bases and 0 bases respectively, with 11 bases between them. The CDR3 has 15 amino acids. CDR3 bases: TGTGCCACCAGCAGACCGCAGGGGAACTCCTACGAGCAGTACTTC. Translation: CATSRPQGNSYEQYF.

Written as DNA, the CDR3 is TGTGCCAGTAGTATAAGGCAGGGTTCTACAGATACGCAGTATTTT. Its protein is CASSIRQGSTDTQYF. The chain is built from TRBV19 and TRBJ2-3; possibly TRBD1 for D (5 bases). CDR3 length equals 15 residues. Trimming cost V 2 bases and J 3 bases, with 12 bases left between them. CDR1 LNHDA and CDR2 SQIVND come from the germline V gene (reference sequence).

The chain has TRBV18 and TRBJ1-2; D might be TRBD1 (6 bases). V was clipped by 2 bases and J by 8 bases, with 12 bases between them. The germline gives CDR1 KGHSH, CDR2 LQKENI. This CDR3 contains 13 residues. CDR3 bases: TGTGCCAGCTCACCATCAGGGGTCGACGGCTACACCTTC. The encoded protein is CASSPSGVDGYTF.